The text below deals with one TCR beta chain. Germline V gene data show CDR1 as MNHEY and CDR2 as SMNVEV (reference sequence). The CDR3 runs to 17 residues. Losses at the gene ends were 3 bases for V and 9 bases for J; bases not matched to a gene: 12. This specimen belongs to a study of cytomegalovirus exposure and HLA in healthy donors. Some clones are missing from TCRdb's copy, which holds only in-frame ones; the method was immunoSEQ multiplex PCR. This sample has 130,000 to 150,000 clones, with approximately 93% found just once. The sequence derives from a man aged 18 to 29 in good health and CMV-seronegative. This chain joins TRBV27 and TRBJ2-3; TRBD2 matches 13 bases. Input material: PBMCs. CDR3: CASSLTSGGPSGKTQYF. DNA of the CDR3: TGTGCCAGCAGTTTGACTAGCGGGGGGCCCTCCGGGAAGACGCAGTATTTT.